A single sample gave rise to the 5 T cell receptor beta chains below, sequenced in a study of T cells in Graves' hyperthyroidism and ophthalmopathy. Regions amplified from RNA transcripts were the TCR beta CDR3 regions. The HTBI primer set was used in a first-round RT-PCR of the TCR CDR3. TCRdb called the multiplex PCR reads again in MiXCR, with one record for every CDR3 protein. Found here are almost 250,000 distinct CDR3 sequences, approximately 23% of them singletons; the top ten hold around 32%. Sequenced input: blood. These receptors all come from a woman in her forties with Graves' ophthalmopathy.

There are many counts of this clonotype. The chain employs TRBV13 and TRBJ1-5; no clear D. Trimming cost V 0 bases and J 0 bases, with 9 bases left between them. This CDR3 has 16 amino acids. Germline V gene data show CDR1 as PRHDT and CDR2 as FYEKMQ (reference sequence). The CDR3 is CASSLGRGYSNQPQHF. CDR3 sequence (DNA): TGTGCCAGCAGCTTAGGCCGAGGATATAGCAATCAGCCCCAGCATTTT.

This clonotype has a count of ten or more. V is TRBV15 and J is TRBJ2-1; 14 bases fit TRBD2. The germline CDR1 and CDR2 sequences are LNHNV and YYDKDF (reference sequence). J gave up 3 bases and V 4 bases, and 11 bases lay outside the gene matches. This CDR3 contains 19 residues. The CDR3 DNA reads TGTGCCACCAGCACCCACGCGACTAGCGGGAGGGCCAACTACAATGAGCAGTTCTTC. Its translation: CATSTHATSGRANYNEQFF.

The chain carries TRBV6-2 or TRBV6-3 and TRBJ1-1; 8 positions agree with TRBD1. This CDR3 is built from 16 residues. Unmatched junction bases numbered 14, after V lost 6 bases and J lost 5 bases. Germline V gives CDR1 MNHEY, CDR2 SVGEGT. The CDR3 region is CASSNDDQGAGTEAFF. In nucleotides, the CDR3 is TGTGCCAGCAGCAACGATGACCAGGGGGCTGGGACTGAAGCTTTCTTT.

In this sample, this clonotype turned up many times. The chain links TRBV20-1 to TRBJ2-7; D uncertain. The CDR3 sequence is 11 residues long. The ends were cut back, 5 bases at V and 2 bases at J, with 7 bases in the middle. The V gene's germline CDR1 is DFQATT and CDR2 SNEGSKA (reference sequence). The CDR3 region is CSASRTYEQYF. CDR3 DNA: TGCAGTGCTTCCCGAACCTACGAGCAGTACTTC.

This clonotype was counted ten times or more. The chain has TRBV6-1 and TRBJ2-7; D call uncertain. Trimming removed 1 base from V and 5 bases from J, with 18 bases in between. CDR1 is MNHNS, CDR2 SASEGT, per germline. The CDR3 consists of 16 residues. The CDR3 loop is CASSEESGRWAHEQYF. CDR3 nucleotides: TGTGCCAGCAGTGAAGAATCGGGCCGTTGGGCCCACGAGCAGTACTTC.